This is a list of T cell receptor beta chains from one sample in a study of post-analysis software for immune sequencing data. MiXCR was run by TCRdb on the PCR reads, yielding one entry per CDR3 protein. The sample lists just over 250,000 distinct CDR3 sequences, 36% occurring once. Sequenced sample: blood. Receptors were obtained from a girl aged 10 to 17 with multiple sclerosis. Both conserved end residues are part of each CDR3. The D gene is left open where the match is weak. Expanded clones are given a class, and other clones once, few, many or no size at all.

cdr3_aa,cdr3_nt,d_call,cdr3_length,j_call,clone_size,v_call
CASSPGQIGANVLTF,TGTGCCAGCAGTCCTGGACAGATCGGGGCCAACGTCCTGACTTTC,.,15,TRBJ2-6,many,TRBV6-5
CSASGGVSEQFF,TGCAGTGCTAGTGGAGGAGTATCTGAGCAGTTCTTC,.,12,TRBJ2-1,.,TRBV20-1
CASSPPGLGGTDTQYF,TGTGCCAGCAGTCCACCGGGACTAGGGGGGACAGATACGCAGTATTTT,TRBD2,16,TRBJ2-3,few,TRBV28
CAWTPGPNEKLFF,TGTGCCTGGACCCCAGGACCGAATGAAAAACTGTTTTTT,.,13,TRBJ1-4,many,TRBV30
CASSFNFNNEQFF,TGTGCCAGCAGTTTCAACTTCAACAATGAGCAGTTCTTC,.,13,TRBJ2-1,many,TRBV12-3/TRBV12-4
CASSTGQDTEAFF,TGTGCCAGCAGCACCGGACAAGACACTGAAGCTTTCTTT,.,13,TRBJ1-1,many,TRBV11-2
CASSLEASTNEQFF,TGTGCCAGCAGTTTAGAGGCTAGCACGAATGAGCAGTTCTTC,.,14,TRBJ2-1,many,TRBV12-3/TRBV12-4
CSASIGGGRETQYF,TGCAGTGCTAGTATTGGCGGGGGTCGTGAGACCCAGTACTTC,TRBD2,14,TRBJ2-5,.,TRBV20-1
CSATVGTAQRGGYTF,TGCAGTGCCACAGTAGGGACAGCGCAACGAGGTGGCTACACCTTC,TRBD1,15,TRBJ1-2,many,TRBV20-1
CSARDRSDNEQFF,TGCAGTGCTAGAGATAGGTCAGACAATGAGCAGTTCTTC,.,13,TRBJ2-1,many,TRBV20-1
CAGSLLRDLEAFF,TGTGCCGGCAGTCTCTTACGAGACCTTGAAGCTTTCTTT,.,13,TRBJ1-1,once,TRBV28
CASSRGHLNTEAFF,TGTGCCAGCAGCAGGGGACATTTGAACACTGAAGCTTTCTTT,.,14,TRBJ1-1,many,TRBV5-8